A single sample gave rise to the 31 T cell receptor beta chains below, sequenced in a study of blood T cells in healthy people across ages. A J-beta primer mix and a sample-barcoded 5' primer were used in a second PCR of about 7 to 12 cycles. TCRdb ran MiXCR on the 5' RACE reads and lists one entry per CDR3 protein. The sample yields 1,300,000 or so distinct CDR3 sequences, around 59% seen once. The sequenced sample consisted of blood. Receptor source: a man aged 18 to 35 in good health.

This clonotype has just a few counts. This rearrangement joins TRBV9 to TRBJ2-5; D perhaps matches TRBD2 (6 bases). V was clipped by 2 bases and J by 2 bases, with 13 bases between them. The CDR3 length is 15 residues. Germline-derived CDR1 and CDR2 are SGDLS and YYNGEE. The CDR3 region is CASSVSGDPQETQYF. The CDR3 DNA reads TGTGCCAGCAGCGTTAGCGGAGATCCACAAGAGACCCAGTACTTC.

This clonotype occurred a few times. This CDR3 reads CASSLDSQGDTQYF. For the CDR3, the DNA is TGCGCCAGCAGCTTAGACAGCCAGGGAGATACGCAGTATTTT. The rearrangement joins TRBV5-1 to TRBJ2-3, with D possibly TRBD1 on 5 matching bases. Per the germline V gene, CDR1 is SGHRS and CDR2 is YFSETQ. CDR3 length: 14 amino acids. The V gene lost 2 bases and the J gene lost 5 bases, with 12 bases spanning the gap.

The rearrangement uses TRBV9 and TRBJ2-7, with 7 bases matching TRBD1. From germline, CDR1 is SGDLS and CDR2 YYNGEE. V was pared by 0 bases and J by 5 bases, with 8 bases of the junction left unmatched. The CDR3 has 15 amino acids. This CDR3 is CASSVELGGPDEQYF. CDR3 nucleotides: TGTGCCAGCAGCGTAGAATTAGGGGGCCCCGACGAGCAGTACTTC.

The genes are TRBV7-2 and TRBJ2-5; unclear D gene. The CDR3 is 13 amino acids. V lost 2 bases and J 4 bases, leaving 8 bases between the germline ends. Germline values: CDR1 SGHTA, CDR2 FQGNSA. This CDR3 is CASSLLGIETQYF. In DNA form, the CDR3 reads TGTGCCAGCAGCTTATTAGGGATAGAGACCCAGTACTTC.

The rearrangement uses TRBV30 and TRBJ2-1, with 13 bases fitting TRBD2. The CDR3 sequence is 15 residues long. J was trimmed by 5 bases and V by 5 bases; bases with no gene match: 6. Germline-derived CDR1 and CDR2 are GTSNPN and SVGIG (reference sequence). CDR3 sequence reads: CAWSRLAGGHNEQFF. The CDR3 region has the DNA TGTGCCTGGTCCAGACTAGCGGGAGGTCACAATGAGCAGTTCTTC.

There are many counts of this clonotype. V and J are TRBV27 and TRBJ2-7; TRBD2 aligns across 8 bases. Germline-derived CDR1 and CDR2 are MNHEY and SMNVEV (reference sequence). Trimming took 5 bases from V and 4 from J; bases not matched to a gene: 7. The CDR3 has 14 amino acids. The CDR3 DNA follows: TGTGCCAGCAGTCCCCGGGGGGGAGGGTACGAGCAGTACTTC. Protein: CASSPRGGGYEQYF.

The genes are TRBV25-1 and TRBJ1-4; D not resolved. The CDR3 covers 14 residues. In germline, CDR1 is MGHDK, CDR2 SYGVNS. V lost 1 base, J lost 12 bases, and 15 bases lay in between. This CDR3 reads CASSEFGEPRELFF. The CDR3 DNA is TGTGCCAGCAGTGAATTTGGGGAGCCTAGGGAACTGTTTTTT.

This chain links TRBV4-1 with TRBJ2-2, with TRBD2 matching over 10 bases. V gave up 3 bases and J gave up 6 bases; unmatched junction bases: 7. Per the germline V gene, CDR1 is MGHRA and CDR2 is YSYEKL. The CDR3 runs 16 residues. The CDR3 here is CASSQLAGVGAGELFF. CDR3 coding DNA: TGCGCCAGCAGCCAGCTAGCGGGGGTTGGGGCCGGGGAGCTGTTTTTT.

The chain has TRBV27 and TRBJ2-5, with unresolved D. The germline gives CDR1 MNHEY, CDR2 SMNVEV (reference sequence). This CDR3 comprises 13 residues. The V end was cut by 6 bases, the J end by 11 bases, with 19 bases between. The CDR3 nucleotides are TGTGCCAGCAGCCCGACCCGCTACAATGAGCAGTACTTC. It is translated as CASSPTRYNEQYF.

The table lists this clonotype with a count of one. J is TRBJ1-2 and V is TRBV20-1, with D uncertain. CDR3 length: 12 residues. Germline CDR1 DFQATT, CDR2 SNEGSKA (reference sequence). This chain's CDR3 is CSALGPHYGYTF. The CDR3 DNA sequence: TGCAGCGCGCTTGGGCCCCACTATGGCTACACCTTC.

This chain links TRBV12-3 or TRBV12-4 with TRBJ2-4, with D perhaps matching TRBD2 (6 bases). The germline V and J ends were trimmed by 7 bases and 0 bases, with 16 bases remaining between them. The CDR3 covers 16 residues. Written as DNA, the CDR3 is TGTGCCAGCACCACCCGGGAGACCCTAGCCAAAAACATTCAGTACTTC. It encodes CASTTRETLAKNIQYF.

The rearrangement links TRBV12-3 or TRBV12-4 to TRBJ1-2; D is uncertain. V was clipped by 5 bases and J by 5 bases, with 21 bases between them. The CDR3 totals 16 residues. CDR3 protein: CASSPTKEWWQYGYTF. CDR3 coding DNA: TGTGCCAGCAGTCCTACGAAGGAGTGGTGGCAATATGGCTACACCTTC.

The rearrangement links TRBV20-1 to TRBJ1-4; weak D call: TRBD1 (5 bases). This CDR3 is 15 amino acids long. CDR1 is DFQATT and CDR2 is SNEGSKA in the germline V gene (reference sequence). V lost 2 bases, J lost 0 bases, and 10 bases lay in between. The CDR3 reads CSARNRKTTNEKLFF. CDR3 DNA sequence: TGCAGTGCTAGAAACAGGAAGACAACTAATGAAAAACTGTTTTTT.

The chain links TRBV4-1 to TRBJ1-5; 7 nucleotides line up with TRBD1. The V gene's germline CDR1 is MGHRA and CDR2 YSYEKL. CDR3 length: 17 residues. After removal of 3 bases from V and 3 bases from J, the junction contained 11 bases not matched to a gene. The CDR3 coding sequence is TGCGCCAGCAGCCAGACACCTGGGGACAGTTACAATCAGCCCCAGCATTTT. Amino acid sequence: CASSQTPGDSYNQPQHF.

The rearrangement uses TRBV6-6 and TRBJ1-2, with no clear D. The germline V gene has CDR1 MNHNY and CDR2 SVGAGI (reference sequence). CDR3 length: 12 amino acids. The V gene lost 8 bases and the J gene lost 3 bases, with 10 bases spanning the gap. The CDR3 DNA follows: TGTGCCAGCTCAAGCTGGTACTATGGCTACACCTTC. Protein product: CASSSWYYGYTF.

This clonotype was counted only a few times. V gene TRBV4-2 combines with J gene TRBJ2-3; tentatively, D is TRBD2 (5 bases). This CDR3 is 15 amino acids long. The germline CDR1 and CDR2 sequences are LGHNA and YNFKEQ. V lost 3 bases and J lost 6, with 16 bases in between. The CDR3 is CASSHPSDRGDTQYF. The CDR3 bases are TGTGCCAGCAGCCATCCGTCTGACCGGGGTGATACGCAGTATTTT.

This sequence joins TRBV20-1 and TRBJ2-7, with 9 nucleotides matching TRBD2. The germline CDR1 and CDR2 sequences are DFQATT and SNEGSKA (reference sequence). V dropped 6 bases and J dropped 4; count of bases not matched to a gene: 4. The CDR3 is made up of 12 amino acids. The DNA of the CDR3 is TGCAGTGCACTAGCGGGTATTTACGAGCAGTACTTC. Its translation is CSALAGIYEQYF.

There are a few counts of this clonotype. CDR3 nucleotides: TGTGCCAGCAGCACTCCACTAGCGGGGGGAAACATTCAGTACTTC. This encodes CASSTPLAGGNIQYF. The chain is built from TRBV7-9 and TRBJ2-4; 12 positions match TRBD2. This CDR3 spans 15 amino acids. Germline V gene lookup returns CDR1 SEHNR and CDR2 FQNEAQ (reference sequence). After removal of 5 bases from V and 6 bases from J, the junction contained 5 bases not matched to a gene.

The gene calls are TRBV7-9 and TRBJ2-5; D call uncertain. Trimming left V 5 bases short and J 11 bases short, with 12 bases between. The CDR3 totals 11 residues. Germline loops: CDR1 SEHNR, CDR2 FQNEAQ (reference sequence). In nucleotides, the CDR3 is TGTGCCAGCAGCAAGACGGGTGCGCAGTACTTC. Residues: CASSKTGAQYF.

This clonotype was picked up one time. The chain is built from TRBV6-1 and TRBJ1-5; TRBD1 aligns across 9 bases. The CDR3 sequence is 15 residues long. V dropped 2 bases and J dropped 4; count of bases not matched to a gene: 3. The germline gives CDR1 MNHNS, CDR2 SASEGT. CDR3 DNA sequence: TGTGCCAGCAGTGAACACGACAGGGGGAATCAGCCCCAGCATTTT. Residues: CASSEHDRGNQPQHF.

The chain is built from TRBV12-3 or TRBV12-4 and TRBJ2-7; 9 bases agree with TRBD2. Trimming removed 8 bases from V and 5 bases from J; junction bases left unmatched: 7. The CDR3 covers 13 residues. The CDR3 sequence: CASSDSGSNEQYF. CDR3 nucleotide sequence: TGTGCCAGCTCGGATAGCGGGAGTAACGAGCAGTACTTC.

The rearrangement joins TRBV12-3 or TRBV12-4 to TRBJ2-3; possibly TRBD1 for D (6 bases). The CDR3 totals 14 residues. V was shortened by 8 bases and J by 1 base, with 13 bases between the two germline ends. CDR3 in amino acids: CASLGGLRTDTQYF. The CDR3 DNA is TGTGCCAGCCTTGGGGGCTTGCGCACAGATACGCAGTATTTT.

V and J are TRBV9 and TRBJ2-4; 10 nucleotides agree with TRBD1. Judging by the DNA end, TRBJ2-5 fits better; the J call may be wrong. There are 18 residues in the CDR3. CDR1 and CDR2 (germline): SGDLS, YYNGEE. CDR3 nucleotide sequence: TGTGCCAGCAGCGCACGGGACAGGGGCATGGGGAGGCAAGAGACCCAGTACTTC. Translated: CASSARDRGMGRQETQYF.

The rearrangement uses TRBV4-3 and TRBJ2-5, with D possibly TRBD2 on 5 matching bases. The J call could be wrong; TRBJ2-7 is a better fit for the DNA end. Germline CDR1 and CDR2: LGHNA and YSLEER. The CDR3 contains 13 residues. The CDR3 DNA reads as TGCGCCAGCAGCCAACGCGCGGGTTACGAGCAGTACTTC. It is translated as CASSQRAGYEQYF.

The gene calls are TRBV20-1 and TRBJ2-4; D not certain. The J call may be faulty, since TRBJ2-5 better matches the DNA end. The germline gives CDR1 DFQATT, CDR2 SNEGSKA (reference sequence). The CDR3 is 15 residues long. The CDR3 DNA sequence: TGCAGTGCTCTAAGACTTCCCCGATGGCAAGAGACCCAGTACTTC. Protein product: CSALRLPRWQETQYF.

The chain has TRBV29-1 and TRBJ2-3, with D possibly matching TRBD1 (5 bases). The CDR3 length is 13 residues. Germline V gene data show CDR1 as SQVTM and CDR2 as ANQGSEA. Trimming shortened V by 3 bases and J by 4 bases, and 11 bases separated the two germline ends. This CDR3 is CSVDTGSADTQYF. Here the CDR3 DNA reads TGCAGCGTTGACACAGGATCGGCAGATACGCAGTATTTT.

A few counts support this clonotype. In DNA form, the CDR3 reads TGTGCCAGCAGTGACATGACCGAGAACACTGAAGCTTTCTTT. It codes for CASSDMTENTEAFF. J is TRBJ1-1 and V is TRBV25-1, with D unclear. Trimming removed 3 bases from V and 1 base from J, with 9 bases in between. The CDR3 length is 14 residues. Germline CDR1 and CDR2: MGHDK and SYGVNS.

DNA of the CDR3: TGCGCCAGCAGCCTGCGGGAGAGGGTAAATCAGCCCCAGCATTTT. It translates to CASSLRERVNQPQHF. The chain uses TRBV4-1 and TRBJ1-5, with D unresolved. Between the trimmed V and J ends, which lost 4 bases and 4 bases, there was a span of 14 bases. Germline V lookup: CDR1 MGHRA, CDR2 YSYEKL. The CDR3 spans 15 residues.

This clonotype has a handful of counts. This chain joins TRBV7-9 and TRBJ2-5; D possibly corresponds to TRBD1 (6 bases). CDR1 SEHNR and CDR2 FQNEAQ come from the germline V gene (reference sequence). The CDR3 covers 14 residues. V was cut by 5 bases and J by 2 bases, with 12 bases left in between. The CDR3 DNA sequence: TGTGCCAGCAGCGCAGGGGTTCCTCAAGAGACCCAGTACTTC. The encoded protein is CASSAGVPQETQYF. Using reference TRBV7-9 and TRBJ2-5 for the parts outside the CDR3, the full variable domain is DTGVSQNPRHKITKRGQNVTFRCDPISEHNRLYWYRQTLGQGPEFLTYFQNEAQLEKSRLLSDRFSAERPKGSFSTLEIQRTEQGDSAMYLCASSAGVPQETQYFGPGTRLLVL.

CDR3 bases: TGTGCCAGCAGCATGACAGGGGTCAGCGGCGAGCAGTACTTC. This encodes CASSMTGVSGEQYF. V is TRBV7-2 and J is TRBJ2-7, with TRBD1 identical over 8 bases. CDR1 is SGHTA, CDR2 FQGNSA, per germline. V shed 5 bases, J shed 6 bases, and the junction held 9 bases outside the gene matches. The CDR3 contains 14 residues.

The rearrangement joins TRBV9 to TRBJ2-3, with D hard to call. This CDR3 region has 14 residues. CDR1 and CDR2 from the germline V gene are SGDLS and YYNGEE. V was pared by 0 bases and J by 1 base, with 6 bases between. CDR3 sequence reads: CASSVAVGTDTQYF. In DNA form, the CDR3 reads TGTGCCAGCAGCGTAGCGGTGGGCACAGATACGCAGTATTTT.